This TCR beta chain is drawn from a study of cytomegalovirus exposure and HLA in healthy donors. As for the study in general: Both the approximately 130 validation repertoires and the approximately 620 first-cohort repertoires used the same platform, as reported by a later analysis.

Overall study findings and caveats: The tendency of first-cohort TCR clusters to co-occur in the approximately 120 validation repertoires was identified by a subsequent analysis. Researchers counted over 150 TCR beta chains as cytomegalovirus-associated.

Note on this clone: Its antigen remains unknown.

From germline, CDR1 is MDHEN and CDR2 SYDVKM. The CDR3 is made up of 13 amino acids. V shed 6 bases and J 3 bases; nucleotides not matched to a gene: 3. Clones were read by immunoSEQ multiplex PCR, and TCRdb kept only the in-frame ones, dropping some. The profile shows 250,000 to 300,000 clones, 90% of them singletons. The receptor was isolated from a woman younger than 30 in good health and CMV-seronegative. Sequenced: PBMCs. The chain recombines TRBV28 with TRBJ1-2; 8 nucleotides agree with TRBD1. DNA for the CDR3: TGTGCCAGCAGGACAGGGGCGGACTATGGCTACACCTTC. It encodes CASRTGADYGYTF.